The rows below give T cell receptor beta chains drawn from one sample of a study of CD8 T cells in ankylosing spondylitis. In TCRdb, the 5' RACE reads were re-called with MiXCR into one record per CDR3 protein. The sample holds around 340,000 distinct CDR3 sequences, 20% to 25% seen once. The sequencing sample was made of blood, either unsorted or a sorted T cell fraction (not recorded which). These receptors all stem from a male donor with ankylosing spondylitis or in good health (not recorded which). Both conserved end residues are part of each CDR3.

J gene: TRBJ2-7
V gene: TRBV12-3/TRBV12-4
CDR3 protein: CASSPTQGWGTYEQYF

J gene: TRBJ2-4
V gene: TRBV24-1
CDR3 protein: CATSDNRGTKNIQYF

J gene: TRBJ2-7
V gene: TRBV15
CDR3 protein: CATSKPGPSYEQYF

J gene: TRBJ2-3
V gene: TRBV9
CDR3 protein: CASSVMVGMGTDTQYF

J gene: TRBJ2-2
V gene: TRBV20-1
CDR3 protein: CSARDRTTGELFF

J gene: TRBJ2-1
V gene: TRBV4-2
CDR3 protein: CASSQDWEDYNEQFF

J gene: TRBJ2-6
V gene: TRBV20-1
CDR3 protein: CSAQGGPGSGANVLTF

J gene: TRBJ1-5
V gene: TRBV4-1
CDR3 protein: CASSQSGGAGNQPQHF

J gene: TRBJ2-7
V gene: TRBV20-1
CDR3 protein: CSARDLASGETYEQYF

J gene: TRBJ2-2
V gene: TRBV20-1
CDR3 protein: CSARDPRTNTGELFF

J gene: TRBJ2-2
V gene: TRBV27
CDR3 protein: CASSDWTSLGELFF

J gene: TRBJ2-3
V gene: TRBV6-5
CDR3 protein: CASSYGSGTDTQYF

J gene: TRBJ2-3
V gene: TRBV4-1
CDR3 protein: CASSHGQGWTDTQYF

J gene: TRBJ1-5
V gene: TRBV20-1
CDR3 protein: CSASTQHGDQPQHF

J gene: TRBJ2-3
V gene: TRBV20-1
CDR3 protein: CSARMVGDITDTQYF

J gene: TRBJ2-2
V gene: TRBV12-3/TRBV12-4
CDR3 protein: CASSFGGQGKDGELFF

J gene: TRBJ2-7
V gene: TRBV12-3/TRBV12-4
CDR3 protein: CASSFRDRGTYEQYF

J gene: TRBJ2-3
V gene: TRBV7-9
CDR3 protein: CASSGVPGGPDTQYF

J gene: TRBJ2-7
V gene: TRBV15
CDR3 protein: CATSRVPYEQYF

J gene: TRBJ2-1
V gene: TRBV7-9
CDR3 protein: CASSSAAGEKNEQFF

J gene: TRBJ2-3
V gene: TRBV6-6
CDR3 protein: CASSKLFSDTQYF

J gene: TRBJ1-2
V gene: TRBV20-1
CDR3 protein: CSASPTGGGGYTF

J gene: TRBJ1-5
V gene: TRBV5-6
CDR3 protein: CASSLVGQRNQPQHF

J gene: TRBJ2-2
V gene: TRBV3-1
CDR3 protein: CASSQESGPGELFF

J gene: TRBJ2-7
V gene: TRBV28
CDR3 protein: CASSLPPTRGNEQYF

J gene: TRBJ1-5
V gene: TRBV27
CDR3 protein: CASSRTDRHYQPQHF

J gene: TRBJ2-5
V gene: TRBV20-1
CDR3 protein: CSARMIGLAPLGGQETQYF

J gene: TRBJ1-3
V gene: TRBV28
CDR3 protein: CASSPRPASGNTIYF

J gene: TRBJ2-7
V gene: TRBV20-1
CDR3 protein: CSARDLQGLTYEQYF

J gene: TRBJ2-3
V gene: TRBV6-1
CDR3 protein: CASSEDQRGLSTDTQYF

J gene: TRBJ2-1
V gene: TRBV11-1
CDR3 protein: CASSLAGSGTGYYNEQFF

J gene: TRBJ2-7
V gene: TRBV7-9
CDR3 protein: CASSLVGAYEQYF

J gene: TRBJ1-2
V gene: TRBV9
CDR3 protein: CASSVGTQGGYGYTF

J gene: TRBJ2-7
V gene: TRBV27
CDR3 protein: CASSLSQGQVSYEQYF

J gene: TRBJ2-7
V gene: TRBV6-1
CDR3 protein: CASSGTYGPYEQYF

J gene: TRBJ2-7
V gene: TRBV4-1
CDR3 protein: CASSHAGTYEQYF

J gene: TRBJ1-1
V gene: TRBV6-6
CDR3 protein: CASSYSNTEAFF

J gene: TRBJ2-3
V gene: TRBV12-3/TRBV12-4
CDR3 protein: CASSLLEGMGTDTQYF

J gene: TRBJ2-3
V gene: TRBV30
CDR3 protein: CAWTLGALSTDTQYF

J gene: TRBJ2-7
V gene: TRBV11-2
CDR3 protein: CASSLVSPDGGLYEQYF

J gene: TRBJ2-7
V gene: TRBV12-3/TRBV12-4
CDR3 protein: CASSYRDRSYEQYF

J gene: TRBJ2-5
V gene: TRBV7-9
CDR3 protein: CASSLRGRGQETQYF

J gene: TRBJ2-3
V gene: TRBV20-1
CDR3 protein: CSARDHGESPTDTQYF

J gene: TRBJ2-3
V gene: TRBV27
CDR3 protein: CASSFLWGQDRDTQYF

J gene: TRBJ2-7
V gene: TRBV3-1
CDR3 protein: CASSQSVDEQYF

J gene: TRBJ2-1
V gene: TRBV29-1
CDR3 protein: CSVGRGLGNEQFF

J gene: TRBJ2-7
V gene: TRBV12-3/TRBV12-4
CDR3 protein: CASSGGEQYF

J gene: TRBJ2-1
V gene: TRBV12-3/TRBV12-4
CDR3 protein: CASSFASGYNEQFF

J gene: TRBJ2-7
V gene: TRBV20-1
CDR3 protein: CSASPGTASYEQYF

J gene: TRBJ2-3
V gene: TRBV11-2
CDR3 protein: CASSLGVTRKADTQYF

J gene: TRBJ1-1
V gene: TRBV6-1
CDR3 protein: CASRTGGNTEAFF

J gene: TRBJ2-3
V gene: TRBV7-3
CDR3 protein: CASSPVAGGPPDTQYF

J gene: TRBJ2-2
V gene: TRBV5-5
CDR3 protein: CASSLYRQLTGELFF

J gene: TRBJ2-2
V gene: TRBV10-2
CDR3 protein: CASSEFEYIYTGELFF

J gene: TRBJ2-7
V gene: TRBV4-1
CDR3 protein: CASSQVWGVGATSYEQYF

J gene: TRBJ2-7
V gene: TRBV4-1
CDR3 protein: CASSQVRGRDYEQYF

J gene: TRBJ2-2
V gene: TRBV12-3/TRBV12-4
CDR3 protein: CASSSSGGIGELFF

J gene: TRBJ2-1
V gene: TRBV9
CDR3 protein: CASTQQAGLSYNEQFF